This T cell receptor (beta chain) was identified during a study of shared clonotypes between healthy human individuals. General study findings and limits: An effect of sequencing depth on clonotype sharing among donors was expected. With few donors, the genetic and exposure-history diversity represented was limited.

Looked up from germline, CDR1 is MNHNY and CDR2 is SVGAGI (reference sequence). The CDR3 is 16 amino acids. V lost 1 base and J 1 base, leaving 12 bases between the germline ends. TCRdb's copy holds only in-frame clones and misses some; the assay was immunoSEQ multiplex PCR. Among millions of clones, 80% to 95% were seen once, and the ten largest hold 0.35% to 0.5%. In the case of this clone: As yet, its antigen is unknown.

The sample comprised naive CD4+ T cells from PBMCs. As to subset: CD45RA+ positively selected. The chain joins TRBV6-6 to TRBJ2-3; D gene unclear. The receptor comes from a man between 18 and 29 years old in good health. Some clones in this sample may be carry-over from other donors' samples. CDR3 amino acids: CASSYLPGPGTDTQYF. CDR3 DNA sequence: TGTGCCAGCAGTTACTTGCCCGGACCCGGCACAGATACGCAGTATTTT.